This paragraph covers one TCR beta chain sequence. Its antigen is unidentified. Following extraction, RNA underwent reverse transcription to cDNA, which served as the sequencing template. TCRdb's copy holds only in-frame clones and misses some; the assay was immunoSEQ multiplex PCR. The sample holds about 200,000 clones, roughly 56% seen once. The source of the sample is a study of CD8+ T cells in alopecia areata. Study results and limitations: Among the cells sequenced in scalp samples are also the resident alphabeta T cells of normal skin. Greater clonality was observed in lesional scalp samples, especially alopecia totalis/universalis, versus normal scalp.

The germline gives CDR1 PRHDT, CDR2 FYEKMQ (reference sequence). The V segment lost 4 bases and the J segment 6 bases; nucleotides outside the gene matches: 9. The CDR3 spans 17 residues. The rearrangement joins TRBV13 to TRBJ2-3, with 14 bases fitting TRBD2. The receptor was derived from a human donor in good health. What was sequenced was CD8+ T cells sorted from blood. In DNA, the CDR3 is TGTGCCAGCAGCTCAACCGGGACTAGCGGGGGTACGGATACGCAGTATTTT. Amino acids: CASSSTGTSGGTDTQYF.